The table lists the clone carrying this T cell receptor beta chain with a few counts. This specimen comes from a study of blood T cells in healthy people across ages. The authors ran a second PCR of about 6 to 11 cycles using a sample-barcoded 5' primer and a J-beta primer mix. TCRdb recomputed calls from the 5' RACE reads with MiXCR, one row per CDR3 protein. The table lists 700,000 or so distinct CDR3 sequences, 22% of them singletons. Germline V lookup: CDR1 DFQATT, CDR2 SNEGSKA (reference sequence). The trim removed 1 base at V and 6 bases at J, leaving 5 bases unmatched. This CDR3 comprises 13 residues.

This chain uses TRBV20-1 with TRBJ1-1, with TRBD1 matching 7 bases. Sequences were obtained from blood. The sequence came from a man aged 65-85 years in good health. CDR3 DNA: TGCAGTGCTAGAGTACAGGGGAAGGCTGAAGCTTTCTTT. Translated: CSARVQGKAEAFF.